This is a list of T cell receptor beta chains from one sample in a study of identifying expanded T cells in peripheral blood. Some clones are missing from TCRdb's copy, which holds only in-frame ones; the method was immunoSEQ multiplex PCR. The sample comprises tens of thousands of clones, 84% of which are singletons, and around 20% rests with the top ten. The sequenced sample was blood. Receptor source: a person aged 18 to 75 in good health. Both conserved end residues are part of each CDR3. Fields, in order: D gene, J gene, V gene, clone size, CDR3 DNA, CDR3 protein. D genes are given only for firm matches. The listing skips clone size in some rows; elsewhere it reads once, few, many or a size class.

d_gene: TRBD2; j_gene: TRBJ2-7; v_gene: TRBV28; abundance: -; CDR3nt: TGTGCCACCTGTCCGGGCGCGACTAGCGGGGGATACGAGCAGTACTTC; CDR3aa: CATCPGATSGGYEQYF
d_gene: -; j_gene: TRBJ1-5; v_gene: TRBV30; abundance: few; CDR3nt: TGTGCCTGGAGTGTGATTGGGGATCAGCCCCAGCATTTT; CDR3aa: CAWSVIGDQPQHF
d_gene: -; j_gene: TRBJ1-5; v_gene: TRBV21-1; abundance: -; CDR3nt: TGTGCCAGCAGCAGTCCCCGTTGGCGGCTGAGCAATCAGCCCCAGCATTTT; CDR3aa: CASSSPRWRLSNQPQHF
d_gene: -; j_gene: TRBJ2-7; v_gene: TRBV6-1; abundance: -; CDR3nt: TGTGCCAGCAGTGAAGGACTAGTTCCCTCCTACGAGCAGTACTTC; CDR3aa: CASSEGLVPSYEQYF
d_gene: -; j_gene: TRBJ1-2; v_gene: TRBV28; abundance: -; CDR3nt: TGTGCCAGCAGTTTTCTGTCGGAGAACTATGGCTACACCTTC; CDR3aa: CASSFLSENYGYTF
d_gene: TRBD2; j_gene: TRBJ2-1; v_gene: TRBV11-2; abundance: -; CDR3nt: TGTGCCAGCAGCTTAGTAGTACTAGCGGGTATCAATGAGCAGTTCTTC; CDR3aa: CASSLVVLAGINEQFF
d_gene: -; j_gene: TRBJ2-7; v_gene: TRBV14; abundance: -; CDR3nt: TGTGCCAGCAGCCAAGTAGTGGAGCCCTACGAGCAGTACTTC; CDR3aa: CASSQVVEPYEQYF
d_gene: TRBD2; j_gene: TRBJ2-7; v_gene: TRBV7-2; abundance: -; CDR3nt: TGTGCCAGCAGCTTATCTCTAGCGGTCTACGAGCAGTACTTC; CDR3aa: CASSLSLAVYEQYF
d_gene: -; j_gene: TRBJ1-1; v_gene: TRBV25-1; abundance: -; CDR3nt: TGTGCCAGCAGTGGATTCCAGGGGACCGCTGAAGCTTTCTTT; CDR3aa: CASSGFQGTAEAFF
d_gene: -; j_gene: TRBJ2-7; v_gene: TRBV7-2; abundance: -; CDR3nt: TGTGCCAGCAGCTCCGGACTCTACGAGCAGTACTTC; CDR3aa: CASSSGLYEQYF
d_gene: TRBD1; j_gene: TRBJ2-3; v_gene: TRBV25-1; abundance: -; CDR3nt: TGTGCCAGCAGTAAGAGGACAGGGCCCACAGATACGCAGTATTTT; CDR3aa: CASSKRTGPTDTQYF
d_gene: TRBD2; j_gene: TRBJ2-2; v_gene: TRBV7-2; abundance: -; CDR3nt: TGTGCCAGCAGCCGCACCGGGACTAGCGGCACCGGGGAGCTGTTTTTT; CDR3aa: CASSRTGTSGTGELFF
d_gene: -; j_gene: TRBJ1-1; v_gene: TRBV19; abundance: once; CDR3nt: TGTGCCAGTAGTATGCTCCAAGGCTCCGGCACTGAAGCTTTCTTT; CDR3aa: CASSMLQGSGTEAFF
d_gene: -; j_gene: TRBJ2-2; v_gene: TRBV10-3; abundance: -; CDR3nt: TGTGCCATCAGAGCCCCCGGAGGGACCGGGGAGCTGTTTTTT; CDR3aa: CAIRAPGGTGELFF
d_gene: TRBD2; j_gene: TRBJ2-5; v_gene: TRBV5-4; abundance: -; CDR3nt: TGTGCCAGCAGCTTGGGCCAAGCGGGATACCAAGAGACCCAGTACTTC; CDR3aa: CASSLGQAGYQETQYF
d_gene: -; j_gene: TRBJ1-5; v_gene: TRBV19; abundance: -; CDR3nt: TGTGCCAGTAGTCCTCAGGGTGGAGGGAGCAATCAGCCCCAGCATTTT; CDR3aa: CASSPQGGGSNQPQHF
d_gene: -; j_gene: TRBJ2-7; v_gene: TRBV11-2; abundance: few; CDR3nt: TGTGCCAGCAGCTTAGGTAGCTTACTCACGAGTCAGCAGTACTTC; CDR3aa: CASSLGSLLTSQQYF
d_gene: -; j_gene: TRBJ2-2; v_gene: TRBV29-1; abundance: -; CDR3nt: TGCAGCGTTCCCAGGGTGGGCACCGGGGAGCTGTTTTTT; CDR3aa: CSVPRVGTGELFF
d_gene: TRBD1; j_gene: TRBJ1-4; v_gene: TRBV30; abundance: few; CDR3nt: TGTGCCTGGAGGGAAGACAGGGAGAGACTGTTTTTT; CDR3aa: CAWREDRERLFF
d_gene: -; j_gene: TRBJ2-2; v_gene: TRBV28; abundance: -; CDR3nt: TGTGCCAGCAGGGTAACCGGGAACACCGGGGAGCTGTTTTTT; CDR3aa: CASRVTGNTGELFF
d_gene: TRBD1; j_gene: TRBJ1-5; v_gene: TRBV5-1; abundance: -; CDR3nt: TGCGCCAGCAGCTTGGGGACAGGGAGCAATCAGCCCCAGCATTTT; CDR3aa: CASSLGTGSNQPQHF
d_gene: -; j_gene: TRBJ1-1; v_gene: TRBV28; abundance: -; CDR3nt: TGTGCCAGCAGTTTACTCGACAGTTCTGAAGCTTTCTTT; CDR3aa: CASSLLDSSEAFF
d_gene: -; j_gene: TRBJ2-1; v_gene: TRBV7-9; abundance: -; CDR3nt: TGTGCCAGCAGCTTATCACCGGGGTACAATGAGCAGTTCTTC; CDR3aa: CASSLSPGYNEQFF
d_gene: TRBD1; j_gene: TRBJ2-3; v_gene: TRBV19; abundance: -; CDR3nt: TGTGCCAGTAGTGTACAGGGGAGCACAGATACGCAGTATTTT; CDR3aa: CASSVQGSTDTQYF
d_gene: TRBD1; j_gene: TRBJ1-5; v_gene: TRBV7-8; abundance: -; CDR3nt: TGTGCCAGCAGGGGACAGGGCAATCAGCCCCAGCATTTT; CDR3aa: CASRGQGNQPQHF
d_gene: -; j_gene: TRBJ2-1; v_gene: TRBV6-5; abundance: -; CDR3nt: TGTGCCAGCAGTTACTCGTCTAATACGCGTAATGAGCAGTTCTTC; CDR3aa: CASSYSSNTRNEQFF
d_gene: TRBD2; j_gene: TRBJ2-1; v_gene: TRBV5-1; abundance: -; CDR3nt: TGCGCCAGCAGCTTGTTGTTTAGCGGGAACTCCTACAATGAGCAGTTCTTC; CDR3aa: CASSLLFSGNSYNEQFF
d_gene: TRBD2; j_gene: TRBJ2-3; v_gene: TRBV14; abundance: -; CDR3nt: TGTGCCAGCAGCCTCTTGGGGAGGGGAGATACGCAGTATTTT; CDR3aa: CASSLLGRGDTQYF
d_gene: -; j_gene: TRBJ2-5; v_gene: TRBV10-3; abundance: -; CDR3nt: TGTGCCATCAGAAGTACGGGAGAGACCCAGTACTTC; CDR3aa: CAIRSTGETQYF
d_gene: TRBD2; j_gene: TRBJ2-1; v_gene: TRBV5-5; abundance: -; CDR3nt: TGTGCCAGCAGTACGGCGGGAGACGTGTCGGAGCAGTTCTTC; CDR3aa: CASSTAGDVSEQFF
d_gene: TRBD2; j_gene: TRBJ2-2; v_gene: TRBV18; abundance: -; CDR3nt: TGTGCCAGCTCACCAGAAACTAGCGGGACCGGGGAGCTGTTTTTT; CDR3aa: CASSPETSGTGELFF
d_gene: -; j_gene: TRBJ2-1; v_gene: TRBV6-5; abundance: -; CDR3nt: TGTGCCAGCGCCTCAGACTTTTGGGTATACAATGAGCAGTTCTTC; CDR3aa: CASASDFWVYNEQFF
d_gene: TRBD2; j_gene: TRBJ2-6; v_gene: TRBV29-1; abundance: once; CDR3nt: TGCAGCGTTCGTCTAGCGGGGAACTCTGGGGCCAACGTCCTGACTTTC; CDR3aa: CSVRLAGNSGANVLTF
d_gene: -; j_gene: TRBJ1-5; v_gene: TRBV4-1; abundance: few; CDR3nt: TGCGCCAGCAGCCAAGTATGGCAGGGTAAACAGCCCCAGCATTTT; CDR3aa: CASSQVWQGKQPQHF
d_gene: -; j_gene: TRBJ2-7; v_gene: TRBV14; abundance: -; CDR3nt: TGTGCCAGCAGCCCCCTTGGAGGGGGCATATACGAGCAGTACTTC; CDR3aa: CASSPLGGGIYEQYF
d_gene: -; j_gene: TRBJ2-3; v_gene: TRBV7-2; abundance: -; CDR3nt: TGTGCCAGCAGCTCCCGGAGTAGCACAGATACGCAGTATTTT; CDR3aa: CASSSRSSTDTQYF
d_gene: -; j_gene: TRBJ2-7; v_gene: TRBV5-1; abundance: -; CDR3nt: TGCGCCAGCAGCTTGTTTGGGACGGCGTCCTACGAGCAGTACTTC; CDR3aa: CASSLFGTASYEQYF
d_gene: -; j_gene: TRBJ2-2; v_gene: TRBV11-1; abundance: -; CDR3nt: TGTGCCAGCAGCTTAGCAGGATCCGGGGAGCTGTTTTTT; CDR3aa: CASSLAGSGELFF
d_gene: TRBD2; j_gene: TRBJ2-7; v_gene: TRBV28; abundance: -; CDR3nt: TGTGCCAGCAGTTCCGCACTAGGGGAGCGGGACGGTTCCAATCCTACCTACGAGCAGTACTTC; CDR3aa: CASSSALGERDGSNPTYEQYF
d_gene: -; j_gene: TRBJ2-6; v_gene: TRBV5-4; abundance: -; CDR3nt: TGTGCCAGCAGCTTAGGAGGGGCCCTACTCTCTGGGGCCAACGTCCTGACTTTC; CDR3aa: CASSLGGALLSGANVLTF
d_gene: -; j_gene: TRBJ2-3; v_gene: TRBV5-6; abundance: few; CDR3nt: TGTGCCAGCAGCGCCCCCGGGCAGGCTAGCACAGATACGCAGTATTTT; CDR3aa: CASSAPGQASTDTQYF
d_gene: TRBD1; j_gene: TRBJ2-5; v_gene: TRBV7-6; abundance: -; CDR3nt: TGTGCCAGCAGCCCGGACAGGGGTCGCGAGACCCAGTACTTC; CDR3aa: CASSPDRGRETQYF
d_gene: TRBD1; j_gene: TRBJ2-3; v_gene: TRBV9; abundance: -; CDR3nt: TGTGCCAGCAGCGATCGACAGGGAAGCACAGATACGCAGTATTTT; CDR3aa: CASSDRQGSTDTQYF
d_gene: -; j_gene: TRBJ2-1; v_gene: TRBV25-1; abundance: -; CDR3nt: TGTGCCAGCAGTGAGGAGCTTTCCTACAATGAGCAGTTCTTC; CDR3aa: CASSEELSYNEQFF
d_gene: -; j_gene: TRBJ2-7; v_gene: TRBV13; abundance: -; CDR3nt: TGTGCCAGCAGCCCCTGGGGTTACGAGCAGTACTTC; CDR3aa: CASSPWGYEQYF
d_gene: TRBD1; j_gene: TRBJ2-7; v_gene: TRBV9; abundance: -; CDR3nt: TGTGCCAGCAGCGTGAGACAGGGTTACGAGCAGTACTTC; CDR3aa: CASSVRQGYEQYF
d_gene: TRBD1; j_gene: TRBJ2-7; v_gene: TRBV5-1; abundance: -; CDR3nt: TGCGCCAGCAGCTCGGGACAGAACTCCTACGAGCAGTACTTC; CDR3aa: CASSSGQNSYEQYF
d_gene: TRBD1; j_gene: TRBJ2-3; v_gene: TRBV7-9; abundance: -; CDR3nt: TGTGCCAGCAGCCTCGGCAGACAGGGTTATACGCAGTATTTT; CDR3aa: CASSLGRQGYTQYF
d_gene: TRBD2; j_gene: TRBJ2-2; v_gene: TRBV9; abundance: -; CDR3nt: TGTGCCAGCAGCGTCGGCCTGGGAGCGGGGTCGAACACCGGGGAGCTGTTTTTT; CDR3aa: CASSVGLGAGSNTGELFF
d_gene: TRBD1; j_gene: TRBJ2-5; v_gene: TRBV2; abundance: -; CDR3nt: TGTGCCAGGGGGGACAGGCAAGAGACCCAGTACTTC; CDR3aa: CARGDRQETQYF
d_gene: TRBD2; j_gene: TRBJ2-1; v_gene: TRBV19; abundance: -; CDR3nt: TGTGCCAGTAGTATAGATCAAGGGGCGGGAGCGGGGTACAATGAGCAGTTCTTC; CDR3aa: CASSIDQGAGAGYNEQFF
d_gene: TRBD1; j_gene: TRBJ1-5; v_gene: TRBV13; abundance: -; CDR3nt: TGTGCCAGCAGCTTAGGTTTCGGACAGGGGGGAGTCATAATCAAAGGAGATCAGCCCCAGCATTTT; CDR3aa: CASSLGFGQGGVIIKGDQPQHF
d_gene: TRBD1; j_gene: TRBJ1-2; v_gene: TRBV6-1; abundance: -; CDR3nt: TGTGCCAGCAGTGCGACAGGGAGGGATGGCTACACCTTC; CDR3aa: CASSATGRDGYTF